One sample yielded the 22 T cell receptor beta chains listed below, sequenced in a study of cytomegalovirus exposure and HLA in healthy donors. Primers included in the PCR were 60 Vbeta and 13 Jbeta primers. TCRdb's copy holds only in-frame clones and misses some; the assay was immunoSEQ multiplex PCR. The sample records 200,000 to 250,000 clones, approximately 84% being singletons. Sequencing input: PBMCs. All receptors come from a woman in her 40s in good health and CMV-seronegative.

The V gene is TRBV6-5, the J gene TRBJ1-5; D is ambiguous. CDR1 and CDR2 from the germline V gene are MNHEY and SVGAGI. V lost 0 bases, J lost 4 bases, and 10 bases lay in between. The CDR3 covers 15 residues. The CDR3 here is CASSYSGYGNQPQHF. CDR3 DNA sequence: TGTGCCAGCAGTTACTCAGGATACGGGAATCAGCCCCAGCATTTT.

The chain couples TRBV6-5 to TRBJ1-5; no clear D. The V end lost 6 bases, the J end lost 0 bases, and 12 bases lay between the germline ends. Per the germline V gene, CDR1 is MNHEY and CDR2 is SVGAGI. The CDR3 runs to 15 residues. CDR3 nucleotide sequence: TGTGCCAGCAGCAAAGACTCCAATAGCAATCAGCCCCAGCATTTT. Its translation is CASSKDSNSNQPQHF.

This clone was counted only a few times. The chain couples TRBV5-5 to TRBJ1-5; 7 bases fit TRBD1. This CDR3 is 16 amino acids long. CDR1 and CDR2 from the germline V gene are SGHKS and YYEKEE (reference sequence). The trim removed 4 bases at V and 2 bases at J, leaving 9 bases unmatched. The CDR3 here is CASSLRQGRGNQPQHF. The DNA for the CDR3 is TGTGCCAGCAGCCTGCGACAGGGCCGGGGCAATCAGCCCCAGCATTTT.

The chain links TRBV4-3 to TRBJ2-6; perhaps TRBD2 as D (5 bases). V was clipped by 1 base and J by 4 bases, with 11 bases between them. The CDR3 spans 16 residues. The germline gives CDR1 LGHNA, CDR2 YSLEER. The CDR3 DNA reads TGCGCCAGCAGCCAAGCGGGGATACCAGGGGCCAACGTCCTGACTTTC. Translated: CASSQAGIPGANVLTF.

V usage is TRBV7-9 and J usage is TRBJ1-1; D is unresolved. Germline assignment: CDR1 SEHNR and CDR2 FQNEAQ (reference sequence). V was shortened by 1 base and J by 7 bases, with 13 bases between the two germline ends. The CDR3 has 14 residues. Here the CDR3 DNA reads TGTGCCAGCAGCTTAGTTGTGGGCTTAGGTGAAGCTTTCTTT. This encodes CASSLVVGLGEAFF.

This clone appeared a single time. The chain recombines TRBV5-4 with TRBJ2-7, with 7 bases aligning to TRBD1. V lost 0 bases to trimming and J lost 0 bases; unmatched junction nucleotides: 3. CDR3 length: 15 amino acids. CDR1 SGHNT and CDR2 YYREEE come from the germline V gene (reference sequence). The CDR3 protein is CASSLGQGFSYEQYF. The CDR3 region has the DNA TGTGCCAGCAGCTTGGGACAGGGCTTCTCCTACGAGCAGTACTTC. Combining the CDR3 with reference TRBV5-4 and TRBJ2-7 gives the whole variable domain ETGVTQSPTHLIKTRGQQVTLRCSSQSGHNTVSWYQQALGQGPQFIFQYYREEENGRGNFPPRFSGLQFPNYSSELNVNALELDDSALYLCASSLGQGFSYEQYFGPGTRLTVT.

This clone has just a few counts. The genes are TRBV5-1 and TRBJ1-1, with 8 bases aligning to TRBD1. Germline lookup yields CDR1 SGHRS and CDR2 YFSETQ. V shed 6 bases and J 5 bases; nucleotides not matched to a gene: 18. The CDR3 length is 17 residues. This chain's CDR3 is CASTSTTGQGPRTEAFF. Here the CDR3 DNA reads TGCGCCAGCACCTCTACTACCGGACAGGGCCCGAGGACTGAAGCTTTCTTT.

This chain connects TRBV4-3 to TRBJ2-3; maybe TRBD2 (7 bases). This CDR3 has 17 amino acids. Germline V gene sequence: CDR1 LGHNA, CDR2 YSLEER. Trimming took off 0 bases at V and 2 bases at J, with 15 bases between the two ends. CDR3 sequence: CASSQDPGGPPTDTQYF. The CDR3 DNA reads as TGCGCCAGCAGCCAAGACCCGGGGGGCCCCCCCACAGATACGCAGTATTTT.

This clone came up a few times. The chain uses TRBV4-1 and TRBJ2-3, with a weak D call TRBD2 (5 bases). Trimming stripped 5 bases from V and 2 bases from J, with 14 bases between. Germline CDR1 is MGHRA and CDR2 is YSYEKL. The CDR3 runs to 15 residues. The CDR3 here is CASSADSSATDTQYF. The DNA for the CDR3 is TGCGCCAGCAGCGCGGACTCCTCAGCCACAGATACGCAGTATTTT.

This clone has a single count. V gene TRBV2 combines with J gene TRBJ2-1; TRBD1 might be the D (5 bases). The CDR3 extends over 15 amino acids. Germline CDR1 reads SNHLY; CDR2 reads FYNNEI. V was cut by 2 bases and J by 8 bases, with 16 bases left in between. CDR3 sequence reads: CASSELGPDIHEQFF. Written as DNA, the CDR3 is TGTGCCAGCAGTGAACTTGGACCGGACATCCATGAGCAGTTCTTC. Supplemented by reference TRBV2 and TRBJ2-1, the full variable domain reads EPEVTQTPSHQVTQMGQEVILRCVPISNHLYFYWYRQILGQKVEFLVSFYNNEISEKSEIFDDQFSVERPDGSNFTLKIRSTKLEDSAMYFCASSELGPDIHEQFFGPGTRLTVL.

This chain links TRBV12-5 with TRBJ2-7; 9 positions match TRBD2. The CDR3 spans 16 residues. V lost 0 bases and J lost 2; bases outside the gene matches: 5. CDR1 is LGHNT, CDR2 FRNRAP, per germline. As DNA, the CDR3 is TGTGCTAGTGGTTTGGTACCTAGCGGGACAACCTACGAGCAGTACTTC. This sequence encodes CASGLVPSGTTYEQYF.

This chain joins TRBV7-9 and TRBJ2-1, with 9 bases fitting TRBD1. V was pared by 5 bases and J by 8 bases, with 7 bases of the junction left unmatched. The CDR3 loop spans 14 amino acids. CDR1 SEHNR and CDR2 FQNEAQ come from the germline V gene (reference sequence). The DNA for the CDR3 is TGTGCCAGCAGCCTGGGACAGGGAAACGATGAGCAGTTCTTC. This encodes CASSLGQGNDEQFF.

V gene TRBV14 combines with J gene TRBJ2-5, with D uncertain. Germline CDR1 reads SGHDN; CDR2 reads FVKESK. This CDR3 has 20 amino acids. V gave up 1 base and J gave up 2 bases, with 26 bases separating them. This CDR3 reads CASSQVIGVKLGPGQETQYF. The CDR3 nucleotides read TGTGCCAGCAGCCAAGTGATTGGCGTCAAATTGGGCCCCGGACAAGAGACCCAGTACTTC.

J is TRBJ1-6 and V is TRBV30; D is unclear. From germline, CDR1 is GTSNPN and CDR2 SVGIG (reference sequence). The length of the CDR3 is 14 residues. Trimming took off 1 base at V and 9 bases at J, with 13 bases between the two ends. The CDR3 is CAWSELTGSSPLHF. CDR3 nucleotide sequence: TGTGCCTGGAGTGAGTTAACGGGGAGTTCACCCCTCCACTTT.

The V gene is TRBV4-1, the J gene TRBJ1-4; 10 positions match TRBD1. The CDR3 covers 15 residues. CDR1 is MGHRA, CDR2 YSYEKL, per germline. Germline trimming cut 2 bases from V and 8 bases from J; bases unmatched to any gene: 5. CDR3 region: CASSQPGQGREKLFF. CDR3 sequence (DNA): TGCGCCAGCAGCCAACCGGGACAGGGGAGGGAAAAACTGTTTTTT.

The V and J genes are TRBV7-9 and TRBJ1-2; maybe TRBD1 (5 bases). V lost 5 bases, J lost 1 base, and 14 bases lay in between. The germline gives CDR1 SEHNR, CDR2 FQNEAQ (reference sequence). CDR3 length: 15 amino acids. In DNA form, the CDR3 reads TGTGCCAGCAGCAAACCAGGGAGGGGTAACTATGGCTACACCTTC. Translating it yields CASSKPGRGNYGYTF.

This clone was counted between two and nine times. The chain uses TRBV5-7 and TRBJ2-3, with D possibly being TRBD1 (6 bases). TRBV5-7 is reported as an ORF; its role is uncertain. V was pared by 1 base and J by 0 bases, with 21 bases between. This CDR3 is 19 amino acids long. CDR3 in DNA: TGTGCCAGCAGCTTGAACCGATTACAGGGTAAGGATAGCACAGATACGCAGTATTTT. Translated: CASSLNRLQGKDSTDTQYF.

This clone was seen just once. At one boundary the junction diverges from the germline segment, which might be a read error. The J gene is TRBJ2-7, the V gene TRBV7-9; 8 nucleotides match TRBD1. Germline loops: CDR1 SEHNR, CDR2 FQNEAQ (reference sequence). CDR3 length: 14 amino acids. The CDR3 is CSSSSTGVGYEQYF. The CDR3 bases are TGTTCCAGCAGCTCGACAGGGGTCGGGTACGAGCAGTACTTC.

This clone was picked up one time. V gene TRBV29-1 combines with J gene TRBJ2-2, with 9 bases matching TRBD2. There are 14 residues in the CDR3. Trimming took 5 bases from V and 2 from J; bases not matched to a gene: 3. Germline assignment: CDR1 SQVTM and CDR2 ANQGSEA. The CDR3 nucleotides read TGCAGCGTTATAGCGGGGGTAAACACCGGGGAGCTGTTTTTT. This encodes CSVIAGVNTGELFF.

This clone was recorded a few times. This CDR3 is CASSPHRVVSSYEQYF. The CDR3 region has the DNA TGTGCCAGCAGCCCCCACCGTGTGGTGAGCTCCTACGAGCAGTACTTC. This chain connects TRBV7-2 to TRBJ2-7; D not certain. There are 16 residues in the CDR3. Trimming stripped 5 bases from V and 0 bases from J, with 17 bases between. Looked up from germline, CDR1 is SGHTA and CDR2 is FQGNSA.

This rearrangement joins TRBV27 to TRBJ1-4, with a possible D match to TRBD1 (5 bases). The CDR3 has 15 residues. The germline gives CDR1 MNHEY, CDR2 SMNVEV (reference sequence). V was trimmed by 4 bases and J by 3 bases, leaving 12 bases between them. CDR3 region: CASSSGGGANEKLFF. The CDR3 DNA reads TGTGCCAGCAGTTCCGGAGGAGGGGCTAATGAAAAACTGTTTTTT.

The chain is built from TRBV27 and TRBJ2-1; 13 bases align to TRBD2. V was clipped by 6 bases and J by 5 bases; unmatched bases: 4. The CDR3 contains 15 residues. Germline CDR1 reads MNHEY; CDR2 reads SMNVEV (reference sequence). The CDR3 reads CASSGLAGDHNEQFF. The CDR3 DNA sequence: TGTGCCAGCAGCGGACTAGCGGGGGACCACAATGAGCAGTTCTTC.